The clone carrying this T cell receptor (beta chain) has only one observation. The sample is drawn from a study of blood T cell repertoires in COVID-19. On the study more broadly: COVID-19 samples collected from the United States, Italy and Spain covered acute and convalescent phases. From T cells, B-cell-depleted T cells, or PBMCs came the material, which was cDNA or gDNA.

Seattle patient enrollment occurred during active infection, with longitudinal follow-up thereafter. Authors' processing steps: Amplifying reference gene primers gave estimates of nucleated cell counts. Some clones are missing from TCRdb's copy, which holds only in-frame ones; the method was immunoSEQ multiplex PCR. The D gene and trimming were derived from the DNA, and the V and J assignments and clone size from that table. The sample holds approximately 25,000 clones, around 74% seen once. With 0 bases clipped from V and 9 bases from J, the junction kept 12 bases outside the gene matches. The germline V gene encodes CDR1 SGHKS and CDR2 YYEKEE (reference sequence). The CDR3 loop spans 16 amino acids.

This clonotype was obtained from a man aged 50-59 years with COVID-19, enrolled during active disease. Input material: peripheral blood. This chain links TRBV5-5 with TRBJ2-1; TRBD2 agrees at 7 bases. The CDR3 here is CASSLVWTSDVTEQFF. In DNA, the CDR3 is TGTGCCAGCAGCTTGGTGTGGACTAGTGATGTGACTGAGCAGTTCTTC.